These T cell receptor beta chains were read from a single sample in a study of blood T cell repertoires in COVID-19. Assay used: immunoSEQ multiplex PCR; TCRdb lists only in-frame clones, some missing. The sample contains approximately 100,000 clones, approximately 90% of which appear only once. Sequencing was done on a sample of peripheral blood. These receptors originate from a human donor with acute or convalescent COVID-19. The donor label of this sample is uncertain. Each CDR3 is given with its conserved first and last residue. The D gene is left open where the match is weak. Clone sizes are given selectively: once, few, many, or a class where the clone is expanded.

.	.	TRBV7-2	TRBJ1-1	TGTGCCAGCAGCGCCGAAGCCCGGTATGAAGCTTTCTTT	CASSAEARYEAFF
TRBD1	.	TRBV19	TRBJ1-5	TGTGCCAGTAGACGACAGGGGGCCTGGGATCAGCCCCAGCATTTT	CASRRQGAWDQPQHF
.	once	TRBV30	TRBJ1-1	TGTGCCTGGAGTGAGTGGCGGTGGGCTGAAGCTTTCTTT	CAWSEWRWAEAFF
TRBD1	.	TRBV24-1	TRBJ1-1	TGTGCCACCAGTGCCTCCGGACAGGGACTCACTGAAGCTTTCTTT	CATSASGQGLTEAFF
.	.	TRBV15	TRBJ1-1	TGTGCCACCAGCAGAGCCGGGTCCCTGAACACTGAAGCTTTCTTT	CATSRAGSLNTEAFF
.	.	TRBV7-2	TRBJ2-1	TGTGCCAGCAGCTCCACGAGGGGCAGGGGCTCCTACAATGAGCAGTTCTTC	CASSSTRGRGSYNEQFF
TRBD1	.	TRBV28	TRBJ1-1	TGTGCCAGCAGTGGGCAGGGGGCGGGTTATACTGAAGCTTTCTTT	CASSGQGAGYTEAFF
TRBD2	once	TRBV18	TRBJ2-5	TGTGCCAGCTCACCACCAACTAGCGGCCAAGAGACCCAGTACTTC	CASSPPTSGQETQYF
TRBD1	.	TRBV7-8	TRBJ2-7	TGTGCCAGCAGCTTATTCCCGACAGGGCCAATCTACGAGCAGTACTTC	CASSLFPTGPIYEQYF
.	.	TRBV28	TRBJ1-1	TGTGCCAGCAGTTTTGACCTAGGGAGAGGAGCTTTCTTT	CASSFDLGRGAFF
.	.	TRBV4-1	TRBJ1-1	TGCGCCAGCAGCCAAGTTGTGTCCTGGGCCTCGGAAGCTTTCTTT	CASSQVVSWASEAFF
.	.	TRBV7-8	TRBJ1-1	TGTGCCAGCAGCTCAATGCAGGGACTTGAAGCTTTCTTT	CASSSMQGLEAFF
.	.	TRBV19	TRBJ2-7	TGTGCCAGTAGTATAGTTCAGGGGAGCTCCTACGAGCAGTACTTC	CASSIVQGSSYEQYF
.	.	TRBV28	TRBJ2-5	TGTGCCAGCAGCCACCCGGACTATCGCCAAGAGACCCAGTACTTC	CASSHPDYRQETQYF
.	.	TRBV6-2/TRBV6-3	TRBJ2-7	TGTGCCAGCAGTGCCTCCGGGACTGACCTGGAACAGTACTTC	CASSASGTDLEQYF
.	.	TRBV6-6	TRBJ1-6	TGTGCCAGCAGTCGGGACACCGATAATTCACCCCTCCACTTT	CASSRDTDNSPLHF
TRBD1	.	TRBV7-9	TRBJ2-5	TGTGCCAGCAGCCCGGGGACAGGCCAAGAGACCCAGTACTTC	CASSPGTGQETQYF
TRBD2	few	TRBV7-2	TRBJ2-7	TGTGCCAGCAGCTTAGCGGGGAGGGTCTCCTACGAGCAGTACTTC	CASSLAGRVSYEQYF
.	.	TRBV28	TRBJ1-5	TGTGCCAGCAGTTTATCTGGCAGGGAGCATTTT	CASSLSGREHF
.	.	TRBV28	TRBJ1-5	TGTGCCAGTAGAGTTGCAGGGGAACAGCCCCAGCATTTT	CASRVAGEQPQHF
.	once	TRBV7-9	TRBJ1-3	TGTGCCAGCAGCTCCCAATACTACTCTGGAAACACCATATATTTT	CASSSQYYSGNTIYF
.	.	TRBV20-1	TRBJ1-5	TGCAGTGCTATTGAGGGGAGGGGCAATCAGCCCCAGCATTTT	CSAIEGRGNQPQHF
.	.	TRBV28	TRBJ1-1	TGTGCCAGCAGTTTATATCAGCGGTTGGCTTTCTTT	CASSLYQRLAFF
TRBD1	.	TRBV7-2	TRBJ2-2	TGTGCCAGCAGCTCCGACAGGGGGACCGGGGAGCTGTTTTTT	CASSSDRGTGELFF
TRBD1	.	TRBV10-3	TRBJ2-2	TGTGCCATCAGTGACCCGGGGCGCGAAGGGACAGGGAACACCGGGGAGCTGTTTTTT	CAISDPGREGTGNTGELFF
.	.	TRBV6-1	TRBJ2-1	TGTGCCAGCAGTGATAGTGGAGACTCCCAGTTCTTC	CASSDSGDSQFF
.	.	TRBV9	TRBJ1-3	TGTGCCAGCAGCGGGAGGGGAATCTACCGGGACACCATATATTTT	CASSGRGIYRDTIYF
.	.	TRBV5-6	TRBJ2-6	TGTGCCAGCAACACTAGGGTTCTCAATAACGTCCTGACTTTC	CASNTRVLNNVLTF
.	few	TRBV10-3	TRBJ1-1	TGTGCCATCAGACGACAGGTCCGGAACACTGAAGCTTTCTTT	CAIRRQVRNTEAFF
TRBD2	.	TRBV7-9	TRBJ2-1	TGTGCCAGCAGCTCCGGACTAGCGGTTAACAATGAGCAGTTCTTC	CASSSGLAVNNEQFF
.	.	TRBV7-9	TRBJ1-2	TGTGCCAGCAGCCCTGACGGAGAGCCGTCCCGTGGCTACACCTTC	CASSPDGEPSRGYTF
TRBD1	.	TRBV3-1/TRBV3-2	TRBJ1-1	TGTGCCAGCAGCCGGAACAGGGGTGAAGCTTTCTTT	CASSRNRGEAFF
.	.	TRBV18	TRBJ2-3	TGTGCCAGCTCACCACCGGCGGTGCAACGCACAGATACGCAGTATTTT	CASSPPAVQRTDTQYF
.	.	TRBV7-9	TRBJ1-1	TGTGCCAGCAGCCAACGGATGGATTCTAGGGAAGCTTTCTTT	CASSQRMDSREAFF
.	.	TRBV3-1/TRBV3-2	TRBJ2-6	TGTGCCAGCACCCCCGGGGCGGGAGGGGCCAACGTCCTGACTTTC	CASTPGAGGANVLTF
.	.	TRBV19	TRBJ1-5	TGTGCCAGTAGCCAGGCTAGCAATCAGCCCCAGCATTTT	CASSQASNQPQHF
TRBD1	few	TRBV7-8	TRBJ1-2	TGTGCCAGCAGCTTAAGGACAGGTTATGGCTACACCTTC	CASSLRTGYGYTF
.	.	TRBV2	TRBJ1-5	TGTGCCAGCAGTGAACAGGAAATCAATCAGCCCCAGCATTTT	CASSEQEINQPQHF
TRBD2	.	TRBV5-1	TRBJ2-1	TGCGCCAGCAGCGCAGGACTAGCGGGATTCAATGAGCAGTTCTTC	CASSAGLAGFNEQFF
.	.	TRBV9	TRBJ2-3	TGTGCCAGCAGCGTAGGGTCTAGACCCACAGATACGCAGTATTTT	CASSVGSRPTDTQYF
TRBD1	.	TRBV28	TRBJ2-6	TGTGCCAGCAGTCAAACAGGGGGCTCTGGGGCCAACGTCCTGACTTTC	CASSQTGGSGANVLTF